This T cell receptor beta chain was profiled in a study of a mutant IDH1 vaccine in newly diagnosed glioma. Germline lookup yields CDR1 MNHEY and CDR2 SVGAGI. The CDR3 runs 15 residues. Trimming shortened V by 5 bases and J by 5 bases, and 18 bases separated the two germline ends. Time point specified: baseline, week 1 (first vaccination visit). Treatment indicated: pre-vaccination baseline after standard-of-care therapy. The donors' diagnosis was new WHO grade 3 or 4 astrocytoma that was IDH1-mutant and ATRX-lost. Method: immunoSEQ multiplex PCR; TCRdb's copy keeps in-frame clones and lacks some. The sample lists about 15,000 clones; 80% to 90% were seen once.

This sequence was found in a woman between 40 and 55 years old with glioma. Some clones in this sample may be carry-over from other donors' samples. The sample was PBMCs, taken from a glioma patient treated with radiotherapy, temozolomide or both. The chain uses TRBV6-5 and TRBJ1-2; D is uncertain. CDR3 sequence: CASSIKSGSLYGYTF. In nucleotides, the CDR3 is TGTGCCAGCAGTATAAAAAGCGGCAGCCTTTATGGCTACACCTTC.